This T cell receptor beta chain was obtained from a study of blood T cell repertoires in COVID-19. Study summary: Donors in the United States, Italy and Spain gave samples during acute or convalescent COVID-19.

Trimming removed 1 base from V and 1 base from J, with 6 bases in between. Germline values: CDR1 SGHDT, CDR2 YYEEEE. The CDR3 contains 13 residues. Only in-frame clones appear in the TCRdb table, and some are missing; sequencing was by immunoSEQ multiplex PCR. The sample holds around 140,000 clones, 80% to 90% seen once. The receptor was derived from a woman aged 60 to 75 with acute or convalescent COVID-19. V usage is TRBV5-6 and J usage is TRBJ2-7; a possible D gene is TRBD1 (6 bases). Sequenced sample: peripheral blood. CDR3 in amino acids: CASSLQGSYEQYF. The CDR3 DNA sequence: TGTGCCAGCAGCTTGCAGGGGTCCTACGAGCAGTACTTC.